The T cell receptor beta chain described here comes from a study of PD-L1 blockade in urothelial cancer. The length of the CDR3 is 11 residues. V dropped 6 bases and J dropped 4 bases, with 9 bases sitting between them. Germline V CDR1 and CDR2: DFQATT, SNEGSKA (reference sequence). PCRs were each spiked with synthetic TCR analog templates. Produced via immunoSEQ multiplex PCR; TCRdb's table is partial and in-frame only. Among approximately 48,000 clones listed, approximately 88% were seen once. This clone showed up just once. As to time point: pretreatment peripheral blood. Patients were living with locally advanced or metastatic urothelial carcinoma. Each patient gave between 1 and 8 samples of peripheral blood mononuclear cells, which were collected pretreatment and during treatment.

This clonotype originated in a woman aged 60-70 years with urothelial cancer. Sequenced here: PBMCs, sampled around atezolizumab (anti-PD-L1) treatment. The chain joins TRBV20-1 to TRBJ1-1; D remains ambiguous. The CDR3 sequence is CSASLSTEAFF. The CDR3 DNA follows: TGCAGTGCCAGTCTCAGCACTGAAGCTTTCTTT.